The 19 T cell receptor beta chains presented below share a single source sample, sequenced in a study of identical twins. TCRdb reprocessed the 5' RACE reads via MiXCR and lists one record per CDR3 protein. Here the sample spans a few hundred thousand distinct CDR3 sequences, nearly 10% being singletons. These data were also reused for a study on yellow fever vaccine responses in identical twins.

The material sequenced was PBMCs. All receptors derive from a woman aged 18-29 years in good health.

This clonotype was seen at least ten times. This rearrangement joins TRBV6-1 to TRBJ2-1; 7 bases are a match to TRBD2. The J segment lost 7 bases and the V segment lost 4 bases, leaving 10 bases of the junction unmatched. The CDR3 sequence is 15 residues long. Germline lookup yields CDR1 MNHNS and CDR2 SASEGT. The CDR3 bases are TGTGCCAGCAGTGGAGGACTAGGTTCCTGGAATGAGCAGTTCTTC. Protein product: CASSGGLGSWNEQFF.

CDR3 coding DNA: TGCAGCGTTGAAGATCTGGGGGGCCCCACTCAAGAGACCCAGTACTTC. Translating it yields CSVEDLGGPTQETQYF. The rearrangement links TRBV29-1 to TRBJ2-5; D is tentatively TRBD1 or TRBD2 (6 bases each). The CDR3 consists of 16 residues. Germline V CDR1 and CDR2: SQVTM, ANQGSEA. The V end was cut by 0 bases, the J end by 2 bases, with 16 bases between.

Ten or more counts support this clonotype. The CDR3 loop is CASSLWGRSYEQYF. The CDR3 DNA follows: TGTGCCAGCAGCCTTTGGGGACGTAGCTACGAGCAGTACTTC. The chain combines TRBV3-1 with TRBJ2-7; perhaps D is TRBD1 or TRBD2 (5 bases each). Per the germline V gene, CDR1 is LGHDT and CDR2 is YNNKEL (reference sequence). The CDR3 is made up of 14 amino acids. V dropped 4 bases and J dropped 3 bases, with 13 bases sitting between them.

The J gene is TRBJ2-2, the V gene TRBV12-3 or TRBV12-4; 12 bases map to TRBD1. J gave up 6 bases and V 5 bases, and 4 bases lay outside the gene matches. The CDR3 loop spans 15 amino acids. The CDR3 loop reads CASSVGTGGSGELFF. The CDR3 DNA is TGTGCCAGCAGTGTCGGGACAGGGGGCTCCGGGGAGCTGTTTTTT.

The table lists this clonotype with many counts. This sequence joins TRBV12-3 or TRBV12-4 and TRBJ1-2; D remains unclear. This CDR3 region has 15 residues. The V and J ends lost 5 bases and 4 bases respectively, with 17 bases between them. DNA for the CDR3: TGTGCCAGCAGTCCCCAAGGAGAGGGTGGCTATGGCTACACCTTC. The encoded protein is CASSPQGEGGYGYTF.

This clonotype was counted many times. The chain links TRBV5-1 to TRBJ2-3, with TRBD2 matching over 10 bases. The CDR3 has 14 amino acids. The V gene's germline CDR1 is SGHRS and CDR2 YFSETQ. The junction had 2 bases not matched to a gene; V was cut back by 1 base and J by 6 bases. In nucleotides, the CDR3 is TGCGCCAGCAGCTTGACGGGACTAGCGGATACGCAGTATTTT. Its protein is CASSLTGLADTQYF.

The chain combines TRBV4-3 with TRBJ2-3, with 7 nucleotides matching TRBD2. The CDR3 covers 15 residues. J was trimmed by 0 bases and V by 0 bases; bases with no gene match: 0. CDR1 LGHNA and CDR2 YSLEER come from the germline V gene. CDR3 amino acids: CASSQERESTDTQYF. The DNA for the CDR3 is TGCGCCAGCAGCCAAGAGCGGGAGAGCACAGATACGCAGTATTTT.

This clonotype was counted many times. The rearrangement joins TRBV6-5 to TRBJ1-5; D not resolved. Trimming pared 4 bases from V and 5 bases from J, leaving 3 bases between. The CDR3 extends over 11 amino acids. Germline CDR1 reads MNHEY; CDR2 reads SVGAGI. CDR3 coding DNA: TGTGCCAGCAGTTTGTATCAGCCCCAGCATTTT. It is translated as CASSLYQPQHF.

In this sample, this clonotype turned up a few times. The gene calls are TRBV12-3 or TRBV12-4 and TRBJ2-7, with D possibly being TRBD1 (5 bases). Trimming shortened V by 1 base and J by 6 bases, and 13 bases separated the two germline ends. This CDR3 has 14 amino acids. The CDR3 region is CASSLERQGREQYF. Here the CDR3 DNA reads TGTGCCAGCAGTTTAGAGAGGCAGGGCCGCGAGCAGTACTTC.

Ten or more counts support this clonotype. V is TRBV4-1 and J is TRBJ2-3; weak D call: TRBD1 (6 bases). The CDR3 runs to 15 residues. The V gene lost 1 base and the J gene lost 2 bases, with 10 bases spanning the gap. In germline, CDR1 is MGHRA, CDR2 YSYEKL. The CDR3 DNA reads TGCGCCAGCAGCCAAGCGGACAGTCCCACAGATACGCAGTATTTT. Encoded protein: CASSQADSPTDTQYF.

This clonotype was picked up many times. CDR3 residues: CSARAPYNEQFF. The CDR3 DNA sequence: TGCAGTGCTAGAGCCCCTTACAATGAGCAGTTCTTC. This sequence joins TRBV20-1 and TRBJ2-1; D not certain. Trimming removed 1 base at V and 4 bases at J, with 5 bases between. The length of the CDR3 is 12 residues. Germline CDR1 is DFQATT and CDR2 is SNEGSKA (reference sequence).

This clonotype appeared many times. The J gene is TRBJ2-3, the V gene TRBV5-6, with 9 bases that match TRBD2. The CDR3 is 16 residues long. Germline CDR1 SGHDT, CDR2 YYEEEE. V shed 4 bases, J shed 2 bases, and the junction held 8 bases outside the gene matches. The CDR3 region is CASSLTSSGTTDTQYF. The CDR3 bases are TGTGCCAGCAGCCTCACCTCTAGCGGGACCACAGATACGCAGTATTTT. Drawing the rest from reference TRBV5-6 and TRBJ2-3, the complete variable domain is DAGVTQSPTHLIKTRGQQVTLRCSPKSGHDTVSWYQQALGQGPQFIFQYYEEEERQRGNFPDRFSGHQFPNYSSELNVNALLLGDSALYLCASSLTSSGTTDTQYFGPGTRLTVL.

This clonotype was seen a handful of times. V is TRBV29-1 and J is TRBJ2-7; 10 bases line up with TRBD2. Germline CDR1 and CDR2: SQVTM and ANQGSEA. Germline trimming cut 6 bases from V and 3 bases from J; bases unmatched to any gene: 5. The CDR3 extends over 13 amino acids. The CDR3 DNA is TGCAGCGTAATAGCGGGAGGTCACTACGAGCAGTACTTC. Translating it yields CSVIAGGHYEQYF.

The chain recombines TRBV6-1 with TRBJ2-7, with TRBD2 identical over 9 bases. Trimming cost V 6 bases and J 1 base; bases outside gene matches: 7. Germline CDR1 and CDR2: MNHNS and SASEGT. This CDR3 spans 15 amino acids. As DNA, the CDR3 is TGTGCCAGCAGATCTAGCGGGATGGGATCCTACGAGCAGTACTTC. Residues: CASRSSGMGSYEQYF.

The chain uses TRBV20-1 and TRBJ2-5; 10 bases line up with TRBD1. V lost 4 bases to trimming and J lost 4 bases; unmatched junction nucleotides: 9. The CDR3 is made up of 15 amino acids. Germline lookup yields CDR1 DFQATT and CDR2 SNEGSKA (reference sequence). The CDR3 loop is CSAIGDRGYGETQYF. CDR3 coding DNA: TGCAGTGCTATCGGGGACAGGGGATATGGAGAGACCCAGTACTTC.

This clonotype occurred many times. The chain uses TRBV12-3 or TRBV12-4 and TRBJ2-5; D remains ambiguous. V gave up 5 bases and J gave up 1 base, with 2 bases separating them. This CDR3 spans 11 amino acids. The CDR3 protein is CASSTQETQYF. The CDR3 bases are TGTGCCAGCAGTACCCAAGAGACCCAGTACTTC.

This chain joins TRBV28 and TRBJ2-7, with 9 bases identical to TRBD2. The germline V gene has CDR1 MDHEN and CDR2 SYDVKM. The CDR3 has 15 residues. The V and J ends lost 5 bases and 5 bases, in that order; junction bases with no gene match: 10. The CDR3 sequence: CASSAYAGGPDEQYF. The CDR3 nucleotides are TGTGCCAGCAGTGCGTATGCGGGAGGGCCCGACGAGCAGTACTTC.

V usage is TRBV2 and J usage is TRBJ2-5, with 15 bases matching TRBD2. The CDR3 loop spans 18 amino acids. The germline V gene has CDR1 SNHLY and CDR2 FYNNEI. J gave up 2 bases and V 8 bases, and 12 bases lay outside the gene matches. The CDR3, as DNA: TGTGCCAGCTGTTTATGGGGACTAGCGGGGGGCTATCAAGAGACCCAGTACTTC. Protein: CASCLWGLAGGYQETQYF.

CDR3 sequence: CASSESMTADTQYF. The CDR3 nucleotides are TGTGCCAGCAGTGAATCCATGACGGCGGATACGCAGTATTTT. This chain links TRBV25-1 with TRBJ2-3; no firm D call. The CDR3 is 14 residues long. Germline V gives CDR1 MGHDK, CDR2 SYGVNS. Trimming removed 1 base at V and 6 bases at J, with 11 bases between. The full variable domain, completed using reference TRBV25-1 and TRBJ2-3, is EADIYQTPRYLVIGTGKKITLECSQTMGHDKMYWYQQDPGMELHLIHYSYGVNSTEKGDLSSESTVSRIRTEHFPLTLESARPSHTSQYLCASSESMTADTQYFGPGTRLTVL.